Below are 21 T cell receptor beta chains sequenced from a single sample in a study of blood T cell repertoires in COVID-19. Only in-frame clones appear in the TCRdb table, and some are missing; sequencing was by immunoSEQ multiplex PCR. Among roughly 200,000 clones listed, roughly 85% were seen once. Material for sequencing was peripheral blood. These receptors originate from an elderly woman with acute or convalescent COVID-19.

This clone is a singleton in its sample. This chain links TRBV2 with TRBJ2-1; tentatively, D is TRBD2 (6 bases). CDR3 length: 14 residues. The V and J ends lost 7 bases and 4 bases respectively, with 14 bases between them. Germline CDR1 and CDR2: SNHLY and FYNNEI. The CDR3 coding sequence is TGTGCCAGCATGACTAGTGGGGGTTACAATGAGCAGTTCTTC. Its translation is CASMTSGGYNEQFF.

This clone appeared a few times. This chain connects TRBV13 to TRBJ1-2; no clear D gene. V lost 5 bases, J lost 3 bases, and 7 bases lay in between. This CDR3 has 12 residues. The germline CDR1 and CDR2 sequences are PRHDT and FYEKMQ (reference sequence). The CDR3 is CASSLADYGYTF. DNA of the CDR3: TGTGCCAGCAGCCTGGCAGACTATGGCTACACCTTC.

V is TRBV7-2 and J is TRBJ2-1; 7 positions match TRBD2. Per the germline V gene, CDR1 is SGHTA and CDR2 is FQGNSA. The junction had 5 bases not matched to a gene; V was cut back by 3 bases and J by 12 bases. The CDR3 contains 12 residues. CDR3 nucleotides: TGTGCCAGCAGCTTCAGCGGGATCGGGCAGTTCTTC. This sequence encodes CASSFSGIGQFF.

The DNA of the CDR3 is TGTGCCAGGGGACAGGGCCAATCGGGCGGTGACGAGCAGTACTTC. Its translation is CARGQGQSGGDEQYF. The chain uses TRBV2 and TRBJ2-7, with 9 bases that match TRBD1. This CDR3 contains 15 residues. CDR1 SNHLY and CDR2 FYNNEI come from the germline V gene. V gave up 9 bases and J gave up 5 bases; unmatched junction bases: 14.

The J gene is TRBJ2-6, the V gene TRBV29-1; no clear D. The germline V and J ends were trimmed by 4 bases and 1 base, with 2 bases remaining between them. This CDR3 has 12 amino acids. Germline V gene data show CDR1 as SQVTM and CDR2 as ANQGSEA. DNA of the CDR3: TGCAGCGTTGTATCTGGGGCCAACGTCCTGACTTTC. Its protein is CSVVSGANVLTF.

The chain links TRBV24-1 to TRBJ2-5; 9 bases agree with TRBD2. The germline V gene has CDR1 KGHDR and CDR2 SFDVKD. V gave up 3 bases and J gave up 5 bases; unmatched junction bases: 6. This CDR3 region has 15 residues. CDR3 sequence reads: CATSDPRTSAETQYF. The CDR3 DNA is TGTGCCACCAGTGATCCCCGGACTAGCGCCGAGACCCAGTACTTC.

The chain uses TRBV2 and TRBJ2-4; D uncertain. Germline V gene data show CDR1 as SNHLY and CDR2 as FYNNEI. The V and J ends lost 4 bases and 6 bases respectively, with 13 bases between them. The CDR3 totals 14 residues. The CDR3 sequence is CASSVTRPGNIQYF. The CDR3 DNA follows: TGTGCCAGCAGTGTAACGCGCCCAGGAAACATTCAGTACTTC.

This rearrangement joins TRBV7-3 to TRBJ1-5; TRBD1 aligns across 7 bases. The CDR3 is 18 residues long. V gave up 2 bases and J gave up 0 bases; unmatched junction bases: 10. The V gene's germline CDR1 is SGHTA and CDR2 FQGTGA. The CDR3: CASSLVGGTDYSNQPQHF. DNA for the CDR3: TGTGCCAGCAGCTTAGTGGGCGGGACAGACTATAGCAATCAGCCCCAGCATTTT.

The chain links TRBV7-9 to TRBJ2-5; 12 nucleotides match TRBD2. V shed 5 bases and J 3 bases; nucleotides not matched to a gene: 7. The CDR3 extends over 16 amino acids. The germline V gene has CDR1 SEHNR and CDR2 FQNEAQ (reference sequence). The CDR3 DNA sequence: TGTGCCAGCAGCGCTAGCGGGAGGGCCGGAGAAGAGACCCAGTACTTC. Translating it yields CASSASGRAGEETQYF.

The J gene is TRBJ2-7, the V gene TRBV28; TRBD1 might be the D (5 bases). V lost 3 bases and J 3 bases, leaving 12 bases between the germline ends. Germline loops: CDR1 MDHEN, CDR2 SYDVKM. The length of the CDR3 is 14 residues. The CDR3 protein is CASSLGQAGYEQYF. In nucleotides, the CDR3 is TGTGCCAGCAGTTTGGGGCAGGCAGGCTACGAGCAGTACTTC. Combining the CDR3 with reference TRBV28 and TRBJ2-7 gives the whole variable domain DVKVTQSSRYLVKRTGEKVFLECVQDMDHENMFWYRQDPGLGLRLIYFSYDVKMKEKGDIPEGYSVSREKKERFSLILESASTNQTSMYLCASSLGQAGYEQYFGPGTRLTVT.

In DNA form, the CDR3 reads TGTGCCAGCAGCTATTTAGCGGCACTAACAGATACGCAGTATTTT. Translated, it gives CASSYLAALTDTQYF. The rearrangement uses TRBV7-2 and TRBJ2-3; D perhaps matches TRBD2 (6 bases). Trimming took off 4 bases at V and 3 bases at J, with 14 bases between the two ends. This CDR3 has 15 amino acids. Germline CDR1 is SGHTA and CDR2 is FQGNSA.

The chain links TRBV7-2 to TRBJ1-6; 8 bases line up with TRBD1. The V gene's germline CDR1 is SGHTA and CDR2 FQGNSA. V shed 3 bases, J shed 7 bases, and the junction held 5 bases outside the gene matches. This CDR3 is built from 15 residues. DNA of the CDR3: TGTGCCAGCAGCTTTTCCCAGGGGGCGAATTCACCCCTCCACTTT. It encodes CASSFSQGANSPLHF.

The CDR3 DNA reads TGTGCCAGCAGCTTCCTCCAAGCAAATAATGAGCAGTTCTTC. This encodes CASSFLQANNEQFF. The V and J genes are TRBV7-9 and TRBJ2-1; D unclear. V was cut by 3 bases and J by 7 bases, with 13 bases left in between. The CDR3 consists of 14 residues. Germline V gene data show CDR1 as SEHNR and CDR2 as FQNEAQ (reference sequence). The full variable domain, its missing parts supplied by reference TRBV7-9 and TRBJ2-1, is DTGVSQNPRHKITKRGQNVTFRCDPISEHNRLYWYRQTLGQGPEFLTYFQNEAQLEKSRLLSDRFSAERPKGSFSTLEIQRTEQGDSAMYLCASSFLQANNEQFFGPGTRLTVL.

The CDR3 DNA is TGTGCCAGTAGTCTTGGGCTGGGATCACAGGGTGCGGGCTACACCTTC. Amino acid sequence: CASSLGLGSQGAGYTF. The chain combines TRBV19 with TRBJ1-2, with D possibly TRBD1 on 6 matching bases. The CDR3 loop spans 16 amino acids. Trimming took 5 bases from V and 8 from J, leaving 24 bases between them. Germline loops: CDR1 LNHDA, CDR2 SQIVND (reference sequence).

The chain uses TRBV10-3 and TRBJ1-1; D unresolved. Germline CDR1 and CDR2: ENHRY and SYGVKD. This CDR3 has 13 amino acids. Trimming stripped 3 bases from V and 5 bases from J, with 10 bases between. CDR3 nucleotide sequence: TGTGCCATCAGTGACACCCCAGGAACTGAAGCTTTCTTT. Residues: CAISDTPGTEAFF.

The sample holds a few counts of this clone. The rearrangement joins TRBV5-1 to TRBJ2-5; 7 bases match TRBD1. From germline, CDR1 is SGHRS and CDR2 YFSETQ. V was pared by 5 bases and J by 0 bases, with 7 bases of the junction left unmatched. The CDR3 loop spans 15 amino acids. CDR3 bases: TGCGCCAGCAGTTGGACAGGACCTAACCAAGAGACCCAGTACTTC. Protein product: CASSWTGPNQETQYF.

CDR3: CAISESGLAEAYNSPLHF. For the CDR3, the DNA is TGTGCCATCAGTGAGTCGGGACTCGCCGAAGCCTATAATTCACCCCTCCACTTT. This chain connects TRBV10-3 to TRBJ1-6; TRBD1 is a possible D gene (5 bases). Trimming removed 0 bases from V and 2 bases from J, with 14 bases in between. The CDR3 is 18 residues long. The germline V gene encodes CDR1 ENHRY and CDR2 SYGVKD.

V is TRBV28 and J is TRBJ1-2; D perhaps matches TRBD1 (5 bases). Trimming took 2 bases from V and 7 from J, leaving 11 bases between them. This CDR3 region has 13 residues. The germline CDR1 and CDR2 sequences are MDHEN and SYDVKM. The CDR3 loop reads CASSLRQGSGYTF. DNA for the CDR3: TGTGCCAGCAGTTTACGGCAGGGTAGTGGCTACACCTTC.

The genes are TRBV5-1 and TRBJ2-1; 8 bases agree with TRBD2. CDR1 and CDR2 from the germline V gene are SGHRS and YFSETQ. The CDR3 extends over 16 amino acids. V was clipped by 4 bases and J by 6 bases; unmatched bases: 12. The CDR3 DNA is TGCGCCAGCAGCCCGGATAAGGGACTAGTCGGCAATGAGCAGTTCTTC. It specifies CASSPDKGLVGNEQFF. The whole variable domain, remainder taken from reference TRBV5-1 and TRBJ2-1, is KAGVTQTPRYLIKTRGQQVTLSCSPISGHRSVSWYQQTPGQGLQFLFEYFSETQRNKGNFPGRFSGRQFSNSRSEMNVSTLELGDSALYLCASSPDKGLVGNEQFFGPGTRLTVL.

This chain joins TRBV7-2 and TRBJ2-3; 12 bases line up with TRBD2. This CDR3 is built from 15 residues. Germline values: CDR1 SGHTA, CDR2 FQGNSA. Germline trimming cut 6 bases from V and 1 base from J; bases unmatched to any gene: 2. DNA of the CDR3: TGTGCCAGCAGACTAGCGGGAGGAGGCACAGATACGCAGTATTTT. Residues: CASRLAGGGTDTQYF. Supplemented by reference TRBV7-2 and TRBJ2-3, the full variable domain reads GAGVSQSPSNKVTEKGKDVELRCDPISGHTALYWYRQSLGQGLEFLIYFQGNSAPDKSGLPSDRFSAERTGGSVSTLTIQRTQQEDSAVYLCASRLAGGGTDTQYFGPGTRLTVL.

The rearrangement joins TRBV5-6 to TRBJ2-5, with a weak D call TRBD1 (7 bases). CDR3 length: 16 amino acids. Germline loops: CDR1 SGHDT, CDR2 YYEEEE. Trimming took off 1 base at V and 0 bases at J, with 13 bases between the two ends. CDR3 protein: CASSLWSGGYQETQYF. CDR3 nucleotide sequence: TGTGCCAGCAGCTTGTGGTCAGGGGGGTACCAAGAGACCCAGTACTTC.